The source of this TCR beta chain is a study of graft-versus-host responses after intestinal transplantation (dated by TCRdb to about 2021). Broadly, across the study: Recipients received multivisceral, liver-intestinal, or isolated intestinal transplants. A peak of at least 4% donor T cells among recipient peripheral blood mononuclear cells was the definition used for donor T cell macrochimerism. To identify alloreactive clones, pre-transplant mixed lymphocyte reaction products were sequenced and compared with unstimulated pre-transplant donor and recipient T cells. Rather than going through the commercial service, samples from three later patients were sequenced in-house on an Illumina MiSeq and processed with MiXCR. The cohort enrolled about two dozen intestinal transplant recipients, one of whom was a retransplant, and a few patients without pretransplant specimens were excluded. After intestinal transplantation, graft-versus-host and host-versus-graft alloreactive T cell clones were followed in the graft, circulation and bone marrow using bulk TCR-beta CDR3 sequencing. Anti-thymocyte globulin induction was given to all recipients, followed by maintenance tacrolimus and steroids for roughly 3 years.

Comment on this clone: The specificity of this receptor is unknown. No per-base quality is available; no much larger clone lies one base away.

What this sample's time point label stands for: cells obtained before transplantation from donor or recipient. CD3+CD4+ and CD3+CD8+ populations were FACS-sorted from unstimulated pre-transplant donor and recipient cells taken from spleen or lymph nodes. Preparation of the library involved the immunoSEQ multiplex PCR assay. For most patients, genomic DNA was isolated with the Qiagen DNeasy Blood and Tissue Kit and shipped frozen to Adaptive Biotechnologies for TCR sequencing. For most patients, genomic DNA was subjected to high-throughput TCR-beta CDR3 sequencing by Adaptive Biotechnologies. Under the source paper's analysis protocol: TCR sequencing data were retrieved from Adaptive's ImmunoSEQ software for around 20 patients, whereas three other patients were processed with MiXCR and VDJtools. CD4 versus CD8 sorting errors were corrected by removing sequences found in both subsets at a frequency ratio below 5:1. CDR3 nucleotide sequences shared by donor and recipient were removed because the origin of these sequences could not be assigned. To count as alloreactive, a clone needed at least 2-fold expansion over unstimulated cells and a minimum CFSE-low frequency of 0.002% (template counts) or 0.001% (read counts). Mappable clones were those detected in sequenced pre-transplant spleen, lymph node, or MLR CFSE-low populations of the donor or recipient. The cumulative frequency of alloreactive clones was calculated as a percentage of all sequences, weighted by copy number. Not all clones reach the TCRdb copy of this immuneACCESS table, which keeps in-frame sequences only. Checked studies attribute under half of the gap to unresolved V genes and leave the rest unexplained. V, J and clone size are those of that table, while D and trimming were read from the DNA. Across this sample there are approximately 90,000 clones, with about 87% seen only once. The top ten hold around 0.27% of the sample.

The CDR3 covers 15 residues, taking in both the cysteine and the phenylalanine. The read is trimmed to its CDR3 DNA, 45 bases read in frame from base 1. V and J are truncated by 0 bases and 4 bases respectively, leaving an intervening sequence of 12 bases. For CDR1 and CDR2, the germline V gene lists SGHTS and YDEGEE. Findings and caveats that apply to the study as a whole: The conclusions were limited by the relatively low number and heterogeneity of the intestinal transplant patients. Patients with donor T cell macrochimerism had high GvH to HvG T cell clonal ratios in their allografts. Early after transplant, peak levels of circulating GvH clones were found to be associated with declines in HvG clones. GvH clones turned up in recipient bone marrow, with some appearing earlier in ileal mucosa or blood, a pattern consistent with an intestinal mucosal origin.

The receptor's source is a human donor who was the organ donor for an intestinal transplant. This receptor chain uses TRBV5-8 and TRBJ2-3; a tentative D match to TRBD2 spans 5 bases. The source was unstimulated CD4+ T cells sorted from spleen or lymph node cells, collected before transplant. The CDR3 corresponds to CASSLVNPSPDTQYF. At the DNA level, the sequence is TGTGCCAGCAGCTTGGTTAACCCTAGCCCAGATACGCAGTATTTT.